The 25 T cell receptor beta chains presented below share a single source sample, sequenced in a study of low-dose radiotherapy and immunotherapy resistance in tumors. Both TCRalpha and TCRbeta chains were reverse transcribed with V-gene-specific primers. Amplification, which lasted 20 to 25 PCR cycles, used a constant-region primer and V-primer adapter to amplify TCRs. TCRdb processed the reads anew with MiXCR; each CDR3 protein has one entry. Of approximately 91,000 distinct CDR3 sequences in the sample, roughly 20% were seen once. Time point reported: after trial treatment. Treatment noted: LDRT plus nivolumab, ipilimumab, low-dose cyclophosphamide and aspirin (RACIN trial). Here the sequenced sample was PBMCs, taken after low-dose radiotherapy plus immunotherapy. Receptors originate from a female donor with ovarian cancer.

This clonotype occurred many times. The chain recombines TRBV2 with TRBJ1-5; 7 bases match TRBD1. The CDR3 is made up of 13 amino acids. The V segment lost 6 bases and the J segment 4 bases; nucleotides outside the gene matches: 3. Germline V gene sequence: CDR1 SNHLY, CDR2 FYNNEI. CDR3 protein: CASSRGENQPQHF. The CDR3 DNA reads as TGTGCCAGCAGCAGGGGGGAAAATCAGCCCCAGCATTTT.

The chain links TRBV18 to TRBJ2-7, with 7 bases that match TRBD2. The CDR3 length is 15 residues. Trimming cost V 0 bases and J 2 bases; bases outside gene matches: 4. Germline CDR1 and CDR2: KGHSH and LQKENI. The DNA of the CDR3 is TGTGCCAGCTCACCACCGCTAGCGGCAGCCTACGAGCAGTACTTC. Protein product: CASSPPLAAAYEQYF. Combining the CDR3 with reference TRBV18 and TRBJ2-7 gives the whole variable domain NAGVMQNPRHLVRRRGQEARLRCSPMKGHSHVYWYRQLPEEGLKFMVYLQKENIIDESGMPKERFSAEFPKEGPSILRIQQVVRGDSAAYFCASSPPLAAAYEQYFGPGTRLTVT.

This clonotype was found a few times. V gene TRBV29-1 combines with J gene TRBJ2-1, with 11 nucleotides matching TRBD2. In germline, CDR1 is SQVTM, CDR2 ANQGSEA. V gave up 5 bases and J gave up 4 bases; unmatched junction bases: 10. The CDR3 totals 16 residues. In nucleotides, the CDR3 is TGCAGCGTTCGGACTAGCGGGCCGGAGGAGTACAATGAGCAGTTCTTC. It encodes CSVRTSGPEEYNEQFF.

This clonotype has a count of ten or more. The genes are TRBV7-2 and TRBJ2-7; TRBD1 aligns across 10 bases. Per the germline V gene, CDR1 is SGHTA and CDR2 is FQGNSA. The CDR3 consists of 15 residues. V shed 4 bases and J 7 bases; nucleotides not matched to a gene: 10. The CDR3 DNA is TGTGCCAGCAGCTCGAGACAGGGGGCGTTTTGGGAGCAGTACTTC. This sequence encodes CASSSRQGAFWEQYF.

This clonotype was detected ten times or more. This chain joins TRBV30 and TRBJ2-1; D is uncertain. The CDR3 totals 11 residues. Trimming pared 3 bases from V and 4 bases from J, leaving 4 bases between. The germline CDR1 and CDR2 sequences are GTSNPN and SVGIG (reference sequence). CDR3: CAWRQYNEQFF. CDR3 coding DNA: TGTGCCTGGAGGCAATACAATGAGCAGTTCTTC.

The sample holds many counts of this clonotype. The genes are TRBV5-1 and TRBJ2-3, with 10 bases aligning to TRBD1. V gave up 6 bases and J gave up 2 bases; unmatched junction bases: 9. This CDR3 comprises 16 residues. CDR1 is SGHRS, CDR2 YFSETQ, per germline. The CDR3 coding sequence is TGCGCCAGCAATATCGCCGGGACAGGGGCCACAGATACGCAGTATTTT. It encodes CASNIAGTGATDTQYF.

The genes are TRBV28 and TRBJ2-5; 7 positions agree with TRBD1. This CDR3 has 15 amino acids. The V and J ends lost 5 bases and 1 base, in that order; junction bases with no gene match: 7. The germline V gene has CDR1 MDHEN and CDR2 SYDVKM. The CDR3 DNA reads TGTGCCAGCAGTCCACTGGGACAGATCCAAGAGACCCAGTACTTC. Its protein is CASSPLGQIQETQYF.

This clonotype was recorded at least ten times. The chain recombines TRBV25-1 with TRBJ2-5, with TRBD2 identical over 11 bases. Trimming at V came to 5 bases and at J to 5 bases, leaving 10 bases not matched to a gene. CDR1 is MGHDK, CDR2 SYGVNS, per germline. The CDR3 loop spans 16 amino acids. The CDR3 DNA reads TGTGCCAGCAGTCCCACTAGCGGGAGAAGAGGGGAGACCCAGTACTTC. Translating it yields CASSPTSGRRGETQYF.

The chain links TRBV30 to TRBJ1-1; D is unresolved. V shed 7 bases and J shed 6 bases, with 21 bases lying between them. CDR3 length: 14 residues. Per the germline V gene, CDR1 is GTSNPN and CDR2 is SVGIG (reference sequence). The CDR3 coding sequence is TGTGCCTCCCGCCGGGCGGGCACGGGGTCTGAAGCTTTCTTT. It is translated as CASRRAGTGSEAFF.

As concerns this clonotype: This likely stems from a read error, as it lies one base from a far larger clone. This chain links TRBV28 with TRBJ2-1; D is unresolved. This CDR3 has 14 amino acids. Per germline, CDR1 MDHEN and CDR2 SYDVKM. Trimming cost V 6 bases and J 10 bases, with 19 bases left between them. The CDR3 is CASSVVSKGSEQFF. Written as DNA, the CDR3 is TGTGCCAGCAGCGTGGTGTCTAAGGGAAGCGAGCAGTTCTTC. The full variable domain, in which reference TRBV28 and TRBJ2-1 provide the parts outside the CDR3, is DVKVTQSSRYLVKRTGEKVFLECVQDMDHENMFWYRQDPGLGLRLIYFSYDVKMKEKGDIPEGYSVSREKKERFSLILESASTNQTSMYLCASSVVSKGSEQFFGPGTRLTVL.

This clonotype appeared many times. The chain couples TRBV5-1 to TRBJ2-5, with D unresolved. CDR1 SGHRS and CDR2 YFSETQ come from the germline V gene. This CDR3 has 13 residues. Trimming took off 1 base at V and 0 bases at J, with 4 bases between the two ends. The CDR3 spells CASSLSNQETQYF. In DNA form, the CDR3 reads TGCGCCAGCAGCTTGAGCAACCAAGAGACCCAGTACTTC.

This clonotype was found many times. V is TRBV7-8 and J is TRBJ2-5; D is undetermined. CDR3 length equals 14 residues. Per germline, CDR1 SGHVS and CDR2 FQNEAQ. V lost 8 bases to trimming and J lost 9 bases, with 22 bases between them. In DNA, the CDR3 is TGTGCCAGCCCCACGAAAGAAGACCCAAGGGCCCAGTACTTC. It codes for CASPTKEDPRAQYF. The full variable domain, rest sourced from reference TRBV7-8 and TRBJ2-5, is GAGVSQSPRYKVAKRGQDVALRCDPISGHVSLFWYQQALGQGPEFLTYFQNEAQLDKSGLPSDRFFAERPEGSVSTLKIQRTQQEDSAVYLCASPTKEDPRAQYFGPGTRLLVL.

Many counts were recorded for this clonotype. V gene TRBV6-6 combines with J gene TRBJ2-3; weak D call: TRBD2 (6 bases). The CDR3 totals 15 residues. With 2 bases removed from V and 1 base from J, the gap between germline ends came to 10 bases. Germline V lookup: CDR1 MNHNY, CDR2 SVGAGI (reference sequence). The CDR3 region is CASSYRGGGTDTQYF. DNA of the CDR3: TGTGCCAGCAGTTACCGGGGAGGCGGCACAGATACGCAGTATTTT.

This chain joins TRBV5-6 and TRBJ1-1, with 7 bases that match TRBD1. Germline CDR1 SGHDT, CDR2 YYEEEE. The CDR3 is made up of 15 amino acids. J lost 1 base, V lost 3 bases, and 6 bases had no gene match. The CDR3 protein is CASSYRGMGNTEAFF. The CDR3 DNA reads TGTGCCAGCAGCTACAGGGGAATGGGGAACACTGAAGCTTTCTTT.

This clonotype was found many times. CDR3 region: CASSSPTGTGYTF. CDR3 bases: TGTGCCAGCAGCTCTCCAACAGGGACCGGCTACACCTTC. J is TRBJ1-2 and V is TRBV7-2, with D perhaps matching TRBD1 (6 bases). The CDR3 extends over 13 amino acids. CDR1 SGHTA and CDR2 FQGNSA come from the germline V gene. The V and J ends lost 4 bases and 8 bases respectively, with 14 bases between them.

The table lists this clonotype with many counts. The chain has TRBV6-2 or TRBV6-3 and TRBJ2-1; TRBD2 aligns across 13 bases. J was trimmed by 5 bases and V by 4 bases; bases with no gene match: 2. Germline V lookup: CDR1 MNHEY, CDR2 SVGEGT. The CDR3 contains 15 residues. CDR3 amino acids: CASSSGTSGNNEQFF. DNA of the CDR3: TGTGCCAGCAGTTCCGGGACTAGCGGGAACAATGAGCAGTTCTTC.

This clonotype appeared many times. The chain uses TRBV5-4 and TRBJ2-2, with D hard to call. Trimming cost V 0 bases and J 7 bases, with 4 bases left between them. There are 12 residues in the CDR3. The germline V gene encodes CDR1 SGHNT and CDR2 YYREEE (reference sequence). The CDR3 loop is CASSLVNGELFF. DNA of the CDR3: TGTGCCAGCAGCTTGGTAAACGGGGAGCTGTTTTTT. Variable domain in full (rest from reference TRBV5-4 and TRBJ2-2): ETGVTQSPTHLIKTRGQQVTLRCSSQSGHNTVSWYQQALGQGPQFIFQYYREEENGRGNFPPRFSGLQFPNYSSELNVNALELDDSALYLCASSLVNGELFFGEGSRLTVL.

Ten or more counts support this clonotype. This sequence joins TRBV6-2 or TRBV6-3 and TRBJ1-2; tentative D call: TRBD1 (6 bases). V dropped 5 bases and J dropped 8 bases, with 12 bases sitting between them. The V gene's germline CDR1 is MNHEY and CDR2 SVGEGT. The CDR3 covers 12 residues. The CDR3 nucleotides are TGTGCCAGCAGTCCGGACAGTTTAGGCTACACCTTC. Amino acid sequence: CASSPDSLGYTF.

About this clonotype: One base separates it from a far larger clone, so it is likely a read error. This chain connects TRBV6-6 to TRBJ2-1; tentatively, D is TRBD1 (5 bases). Trimming removed 2 bases at V and 10 bases at J, with 18 bases between. CDR1 is MNHNY and CDR2 is SVGAGI in the germline V gene (reference sequence). This CDR3 is 15 amino acids long. CDR3 DNA sequence: TGTGCCAGCAGTTACCCGGTGGGGCAGACCTACGAGCAGTTCTTC. This sequence encodes CASSYPVGQTYEQFF.

In nucleotides, the CDR3 is TGTGCCATCAGTGAGGGAACCAGCGGCAACAACAACAATGAGCAGTTCTTC. This encodes CAISEGTSGNNNNEQFF. The chain employs TRBV10-3 and TRBJ2-1, with D perhaps matching TRBD2 (5 bases). This CDR3 contains 17 residues. In germline, CDR1 is ENHRY, CDR2 SYGVKD. Between the trimmed V and J ends, which lost 2 bases and 5 bases, there was a span of 19 bases.

This clonotype was seen a handful of times. J is TRBJ2-3 and V is TRBV5-1; 8 bases line up with TRBD1. The CDR3 is 14 residues long. V was clipped by 4 bases and J by 5 bases; unmatched bases: 6. The germline V gene has CDR1 SGHRS and CDR2 YFSETQ. The CDR3 DNA reads as TGCGCCAGCAGCGAAGGGGACAGGCGAGATACGCAGTATTTT. As protein: CASSEGDRRDTQYF. Combining the CDR3 with reference TRBV5-1 and TRBJ2-3 gives the whole variable domain KAGVTQTPRYLIKTRGQQVTLSCSPISGHRSVSWYQQTPGQGLQFLFEYFSETQRNKGNFPGRFSGRQFSNSRSEMNVSTLELGDSALYLCASSEGDRRDTQYFGPGTRLTVL.

This clonotype was seen ten or more times. The rearrangement links TRBV11-2 to TRBJ2-3; possible D gene TRBD1, 5 bases. There are 16 residues in the CDR3. The germline CDR1 and CDR2 sequences are SGHAT and FQNNGV. Trimming stripped 5 bases from V and 8 bases from J, with 23 bases between. Here the CDR3 DNA reads TGTGCCAGCAGCCGCCAGGGATGGCCGGTCGACGGTACGCAGTATTTT. Translated, it gives CASSRQGWPVDGTQYF.

The sample holds many counts of this clonotype. This chain links TRBV10-3 with TRBJ2-1; 9 nucleotides match TRBD2. The junction had 10 bases not matched to a gene; V was cut back by 10 bases and J by 3 bases. CDR1 is ENHRY and CDR2 is SYGVKD in the germline V gene. The CDR3 is 15 amino acids. The CDR3 protein is CATRGERGDYNEQFF. The CDR3 nucleotides read TGTGCCACCAGGGGCGAGCGGGGGGACTACAATGAGCAGTTCTTC.

This clonotype was seen repeatedly, ten times or more. The chain carries TRBV20-1 and TRBJ2-4, with 7 bases that match TRBD2. From germline, CDR1 is DFQATT and CDR2 SNEGSKA (reference sequence). The trim removed 0 bases at V and 11 bases at J, leaving 10 bases unmatched. The CDR3 is 14 amino acids. CDR3 nucleotides: TGCAGTGCTAGAGATCCCCTAGCGGAGTCCTTTCAGTACTTC. It is translated as CSARDPLAESFQYF.

This clonotype was seen many times. The gene calls are TRBV27 and TRBJ1-2, with 8 nucleotides matching TRBD1. CDR1 is MNHEY, CDR2 SMNVEV, per germline (reference sequence). J lost 0 bases, V lost 5 bases, and 2 bases had no gene match. The CDR3 covers 14 residues. CDR3 residues: CASSGTGTNYGYTF. The CDR3 nucleotides read TGTGCCAGCAGTGGGACAGGAACTAACTATGGCTACACCTTC.